This TCR beta chain originates from a study of OX40 agonist ivuxolimab in advanced cancers. With regard to the full study: The costimulatory receptor OX40 (CD134) was targeted by ivuxolimab, a fully human IgG2 agonistic monoclonal antibody. Patients were allowed to have had prior anti-PD-1, anti-PD-L1 or anti-CTLA-4 therapy, and 40% to 45% of the dose-escalation patients had been treated with checkpoint inhibitors. Peripheral TCRbeta sequencing was intended to test whether TCR sequence diversity was altered and clonal T-cell expansion was caused by ivuxolimab. Intravenous ivuxolimab was administered to patients every 2 weeks at six dose levels: 0.01, 0.1, 0.3, 1.5, 3 and 10 mg/kg. Of the approximately 50 dose-escalation patients, hepatocellular carcinoma was present in 19, melanoma in roughly 15, renal cell carcinoma in 9 and head and neck cancer in 9. The paper covers the monotherapy dose-escalation part of the phase I ivuxolimab trial, which included N ≈ 57 patients. In the dose-escalation cohort, 70% to 85% of patients were male, and the mean age was approximately 60 years with a range of about 23 to 79. Partial responses occurred in three dose-escalation patients, of whom one had hepatocellular carcinoma and two had cutaneous melanoma. General findings and caveats noted by the study authors: In the 0.1-3.0 mg/kg groups, partial responders were among the patients with the lowest normalized peripheral clonal expansion, particularly in CD8+ T cells. At doses from 0.1 to 3.0 mg/kg, clonal expansion was seen in both CD4+ and CD8+ blood T cells between baseline and week 6. After ivuxolimab, CD8+ T cells had more expanded clones than CD4+ T cells on average. The antigen specificity of the clonally expanded peripheral T cells was not determined. Low levels of normalized T-cell clonal expansion were also shown by some nonresponding patients.

Genomic DNA was extracted from sorted cells for sequencing of the TCRbeta CDR3 region. The immunoSEQ Assay was used for sequencing of TCRbeta CDR3 regions. TCRdb's version of the immuneACCESS table is confined to in-frame rearrangements and falls short of the full clone set. An unresolved V gene accounts for under half of the shortfall where checked; the remainder is of unknown origin. For this sample there are about 58,000 clones; 75% to 85% appear just once. The ten largest make up roughly 1.1% of the sample. The CDR3 sequence holds 15 residues, the cysteine and phenylalanine included. Just the 45-base CDR3 DNA is kept, in frame starting at base 1. At the junction V is shortened by 5 bases and J by 3 bases; bases outside the gene matches: 9. In the germline V gene, CDR1 corresponds to SGHRS and CDR2 to YFSETQ. The trial excluded patients who had a history of autoimmune disease or who were on systemic immunosuppression. In every dose cohort, peripheral blood was drawn for TCR sequencing at baseline, cycle 4 day 1, and cycle 7 day 1. The samples were drawn from a first-in-human, open-label, multicenter phase I dose-escalation trial of ivuxolimab. Adults with locally advanced or metastatic head and neck squamous cell, hepatocellular, melanoma or renal cell carcinoma were enrolled in the trial. Before TCR sequencing, CD4+ T cells and CD8+ T cells from peripheral blood were sorted into separate populations.

Concerning this clone: The antigen it binds to is not known. No quality values exist for individual bases; no much larger clone is one base distant.

The receptor was derived from an adult with an advanced solid tumor such as melanoma, head and neck, liver or kidney cancer. The receptor chain draws on TRBV5-1 and TRBJ2-7; TRBD1 matches 9 bases in the middle. This material consisted of CD4+ or CD8+ T cells sorted from blood, taken in a trial of the OX40 agonist ivuxolimab. The sequence in DNA is TGCGCCAGCAGGCCTCAGACAGGGGGAGGCTACGAGCAGTACTTC. It translates as CASRPQTGGGYEQYF.